This T cell receptor beta chain was recorded in a study of T cells in Graves' hyperthyroidism and ophthalmopathy. As for this clonotype: The antigen remains unidentified.

Germline V gene data show CDR1 as SGHAT and CDR2 as FQNNGV. V lost 3 bases to trimming and J lost 7 bases; unmatched junction nucleotides: 13. This CDR3 contains 16 residues. Hyperthyroidism of Graves' type that showed no ophthalmopathy progression within 18 months was stable. The study left out patients who had uncontrolled infection, other autoimmune disease, pregnancy or lactation. The CDR3 regions of TCR beta were amplified from RNA transcripts. HTBI primers were the set used in a first-round RT-PCR of the TCR CDR3. TCRdb itself ran the multiplex PCR reads through MiXCR, one entry per CDR3 protein. The data contain 350,000 to 400,000 distinct CDR3 sequences, approximately 15% of them singletons. Study observations and caveats: The model anticipated ophthalmopathy a median about six months pre-onset. Blood samples included most of the expanded thyroid clonotypes exceeding 0.001.

The sequence was obtained from a woman in her 30s with Graves' hyperthyroidism. V and J are TRBV11-2 and TRBJ2-7; TRBD2 matches at 9 bases. The sample comprised blood. The CDR3 DNA follows: TGTGCCAGCAGCTTTTTTTCCTGGCGGGAGGGGGGGGAGCAGTACTTC. It translates to CASSFFSWREGGEQYF.